This T cell receptor beta chain was profiled in a study of blood T cell repertoires in COVID-19. Whole-study context: COVID-19 samples, acute and convalescent, were from the United States, Italy and Spain. PBMCs, B-cell-depleted T cells, or T cells provided the cDNA or gDNA that made up the material.

Trimming removed 6 bases from V and 8 bases from J; junction bases left unmatched: 3. Germline lookup yields CDR1 SGHAT and CDR2 FQNNGV. This CDR3 comprises 11 residues. Seattle patient enrollment occurred during active infection, with longitudinal follow-up thereafter. The protocol was immunoSEQ multiplex PCR, while the TCRdb copy is restricted to in-frame clones and leaves out a portion. Altogether roughly 380,000 clones are present, roughly nine tenths being singletons, with the ten largest covering under 5%. The sequencing sample was made of peripheral blood. The sequence was obtained from a woman aged 60-75 years with COVID-19, enrolled during active disease. The chain links TRBV11-2 to TRBJ1-1, with TRBD1 matching 7 bases. The CDR3 DNA reads as TGTGCCAGCAGATCGACAGGGGAAGCTTTCTTT. This sequence encodes CASRSTGEAFF. The complete variable domain, with remaining parts taken from reference TRBV11-2 and TRBJ1-1, reads EAGVAQSPRYKIIEKRQSVAFWCNPISGHATLYWYQQILGQGPKLLIQFQNNGVVDDSQLPKDRFSAERLKGVDSTLKIQPAKLEDSAVYLCASRSTGEAFFGQGTRLTVV.